The next 13 T cell receptor beta chains were all read from a single sample in a study of T cell responses to AZD1222 COVID-19 vaccine. Measured with immunoSEQ multiplex PCR; TCRdb has only the in-frame clones, and not every one. The data contain 70,000 to 95,000 clones, approximately 87% of them seen just once; the ten biggest clones take up approximately 1.3%. The starting material was peripheral blood, obtained 28 days after the second AZD1222 dose. The receptors were sampled from an adult who received the AZD1222 COVID-19 vaccine.

This sequence joins TRBV3-1 (or the pseudogene TRBV3-2) and TRBJ1-4; D is possibly TRBD1 (5 bases). The CDR3 is 15 amino acids. V shed 3 bases and J shed 5 bases, with 13 bases lying between them. CDR1 and CDR2 (germline): LGHDT, YNNKEL (reference sequence). The CDR3 region is CASSHRQSRNEKLFF. CDR3 DNA: TGTGCCAGCAGCCACCGACAGAGTCGGAATGAAAAACTGTTTTTT.

J is TRBJ2-3 and V is TRBV9; no definite D call. Germline loops: CDR1 SGDLS, CDR2 YYNGEE. Deletions cut 0 bases from V and 1 base from J, with 9 bases between. This CDR3 spans 15 amino acids. CDR3 nucleotides: TGTGCCAGCAGCGTAGGGTTGGGTCGCACAGATACGCAGTATTTT. This translates into CASSVGLGRTDTQYF.

This rearrangement joins TRBV7-2 to TRBJ2-5, with TRBD1 matching 9 bases. The CDR3 sequence is 15 residues long. The V gene end was trimmed by 3 bases and the J gene end by 7 bases; junction bases not matched to a gene: 9. Germline-derived CDR1 and CDR2 are SGHTA and FQGNSA. The CDR3 DNA is TGTGCCAGCAGCTTCACCGGGACAGGGCGAGGGACCCAGTACTTC. It translates to CASSFTGTGRGTQYF. Based on the CDR3 plus reference TRBV7-2 and TRBJ2-5, the full variable domain is GAGVSQSPSNKVTEKGKDVELRCDPISGHTALYWYRQSLGQGLEFLIYFQGNSAPDKSGLPSDRFSAERTGGSVSTLTIQRTQQEDSAVYLCASSFTGTGRGTQYFGPGTRLLVL.

This clone was recorded only once. This chain connects TRBV5-1 to TRBJ2-7; D is perhaps TRBD2 (6 bases). The CDR3 sequence is 15 residues long. Germline CDR1 reads SGHRS; CDR2 reads YFSETQ. Trimming cost V 5 bases and J 0 bases, with 15 bases left between them. The CDR3 protein is CASSGGTLASYEQYF. For the CDR3, the DNA is TGCGCCAGCAGTGGCGGGACTCTCGCCTCCTACGAGCAGTACTTC.

The chain joins TRBV9 to TRBJ2-1; D might be TRBD2 (6 bases). Trimming took off 4 bases at V and 8 bases at J, with 16 bases between the two ends. CDR1 is SGDLS and CDR2 is YYNGEE in the germline V gene. The CDR3 totals 14 residues. In DNA form, the CDR3 reads TGTGCCAGCAGCTCCCCCGGGGGAAGGGATGAGCAGTTCTTC. Translation: CASSSPGGRDEQFF.

The CDR3, as DNA: TGTGCCAGCAGTTACTCGTCGCAAGCTGCGGCTGAAGCTTTCTTT. Its translation: CASSYSSQAAAEAFF. V usage is TRBV6-5 and J usage is TRBJ1-1; no clear D. CDR1 and CDR2 from the germline V gene are MNHEY and SVGAGI. This CDR3 has 15 amino acids. With 0 bases removed from V and 6 bases from J, the gap between germline ends came to 14 bases.

The chain joins TRBV14 to TRBJ2-1; 9 nucleotides agree with TRBD2. The germline CDR1 and CDR2 sequences are SGHDN and FVKESK. Germline trimming cut 1 base from V and 3 bases from J; bases unmatched to any gene: 7. This CDR3 contains 17 residues. As DNA, the CDR3 is TGTGCCAGCAGCCAAGGAGGTAGCGGGGGATACTACAATGAGCAGTTCTTC. Translated, it gives CASSQGGSGGYYNEQFF.

The J gene is TRBJ2-5, the V gene TRBV5-4, with TRBD2 matching over 7 bases. From germline, CDR1 is SGHNT and CDR2 YYREEE (reference sequence). The J segment lost 3 bases and the V segment lost 4 bases, leaving 12 bases of the junction unmatched. The CDR3 loop spans 16 amino acids. CDR3: CASSRRGEAGKETQYF. The CDR3 DNA reads TGTGCCAGCAGCCGCCGGGGCGAAGCGGGGAAAGAGACCCAGTACTTC.

The V gene is TRBV12-3 or TRBV12-4, the J gene TRBJ1-2; D possibly corresponds to TRBD1 (5 bases). This CDR3 has 13 residues. V gave up 5 bases and J gave up 4 bases, with 11 bases separating them. In DNA, the CDR3 is TGTGCCAGCAGTCCTACAGGCGGCTATGGCTACACCTTC. Translating gives CASSPTGGYGYTF.

The gene calls are TRBV12-3 or TRBV12-4 and TRBJ2-7; a possible D gene is TRBD1 (5 bases). The V end was cut by 10 bases, the J end by 7 bases, with 17 bases between. The CDR3 covers 12 residues. The CDR3 sequence is CATRSGALEQYF. In DNA form, the CDR3 reads TGTGCCACGCGGAGTGGGGCCCTTGAGCAGTACTTC.

The chain joins TRBV6-2 or TRBV6-3 to TRBJ2-7, with D perhaps matching TRBD2 (6 bases). Germline lookup yields CDR1 MNHEY and CDR2 SVGEGT. The V end lost 2 bases, the J end lost 5 bases, and 16 bases lay between the germline ends. The CDR3 runs 15 residues. CDR3 sequence (DNA): TGTGCCAGCAGTTACCTAGCGCCTTCCCGAAACGAGCAGTACTTC. The encoded protein is CASSYLAPSRNEQYF.

This clone has only a few counts. The chain is built from TRBV6-2 or TRBV6-3 and TRBJ1-2, with D possibly matching TRBD1 (6 bases). Deletions cut 2 bases from V and 4 bases from J, with 11 bases between. CDR1 and CDR2 (germline): MNHEY, SVGEGT. The length of the CDR3 is 14 residues. CDR3 amino acids: CASSYGRGSYGYTF. The CDR3 DNA reads TGTGCCAGCAGTTACGGCAGGGGATCCTATGGCTACACCTTC.

The chain joins TRBV2 to TRBJ2-7; D is unclear. This CDR3 has 12 amino acids. CDR1 and CDR2 (germline): SNHLY, FYNNEI. Trimming took 2 bases from V and 1 from J, leaving 3 bases between them. CDR3 in DNA: TGTGCCAGCAGTGAAAATTCCTACGAGCAGTACTTC. Translated: CASSENSYEQYF.